The 16 T cell receptor beta chains below were found in one sample sequenced in a study of lymphopenia after photon versus proton radiotherapy. Produced via immunoSEQ multiplex PCR; TCRdb's table is partial and in-frame only. The sample has about 160,000 clones; about 88% are singletons. The material was peripheral blood, obtained from a patient treated with photon-based radiotherapy. Receptors originate from a man aged 45-60 years with gastric cancer.

The chain uses TRBV30 and TRBJ2-7, with D possibly matching TRBD2 (6 bases). Trimming stripped 3 bases from V and 3 bases from J, with 9 bases between. Germline CDR1 GTSNPN, CDR2 SVGIG (reference sequence). CDR3 length: 12 amino acids. DNA for the CDR3: TGTGCCTGGAGCGGGAGTTACTACGAGCAGTACTTC. Residues: CAWSGSYYEQYF. Together with reference TRBV30 and TRBJ2-7, the CDR3 gives the full variable domain: SQTIHQWPATLVQPVGSPLSLECTVEGTSNPNLYWYRQAAGRGLQLLFYSVGIGQISSEVPQNLSASRPQDRQFILSSKKLLLSDSGFYLCAWSGSYYEQYFGPGTRLTVT.

The chain recombines TRBV7-6 with TRBJ2-2; TRBD2 is a possible D gene (5 bases). Looked up from germline, CDR1 is SGHVS and CDR2 is FNYEAQ. Trimming cost V 5 bases and J 2 bases, with 15 bases left between them. The CDR3 totals 16 residues. This CDR3 reads CASSPLTGSNTGELFF. CDR3 DNA: TGTGCCAGCAGCCCTCTTACGGGGAGCAACACCGGGGAGCTGTTTTTT.

The chain recombines TRBV5-6 with TRBJ2-7, with a weak D call TRBD2 (6 bases). This CDR3 is 15 amino acids long. Germline-derived CDR1 and CDR2 are SGHDT and YYEEEE. V was trimmed by 4 bases and J by 1 base, leaving 15 bases between them. The CDR3 reads CASSLLASRSYEQYF. Written as DNA, the CDR3 is TGTGCCAGCAGCCTACTAGCTTCCCGTTCCTACGAGCAGTACTTC.

The V call is TRBV10-3, the J call TRBJ2-7, with D perhaps given as TRBD1 or TRBD2 (5 bases each). V lost 4 bases and J 0 bases, leaving 10 bases between the germline ends. CDR3 length: 14 residues. Germline V gives CDR1 ENHRY, CDR2 SYGVKD. Here the CDR3 reads CAISGDPHSYEQYF. DNA for the CDR3: TGTGCCATCAGTGGGGACCCCCACTCCTACGAGCAGTACTTC.

The chain links TRBV18 to TRBJ2-5; unclear D gene. The V end was cut by 3 bases, the J end by 4 bases, with 9 bases between. The CDR3 totals 13 residues. Per the germline V gene, CDR1 is KGHSH and CDR2 is LQKENI. The CDR3, as DNA: TGTGCCAGCTCACCCTCTAGAGGAGAGACCCAGTACTTC. Amino acid sequence: CASSPSRGETQYF.

The chain has TRBV7-9 and TRBJ1-2; the match to TRBD1 covers 8 bases. CDR3 length: 15 residues. Per the germline V gene, CDR1 is SEHNR and CDR2 is FQNEAQ (reference sequence). Trimming removed 1 base from V and 6 bases from J; junction bases left unmatched: 7. This chain's CDR3 is CASSLEYRGENGYTF. CDR3 bases: TGTGCCAGCAGCTTAGAGTACAGGGGGGAGAATGGCTACACCTTC. Using reference TRBV7-9 and TRBJ1-2 for the parts outside the CDR3, the full variable domain is DTGVSQNPRHKITKRGQNVTFRCDPISEHNRLYWYRQTLGQGPEFLTYFQNEAQLEKSRLLSDRFSAERPKGSFSTLEIQRTEQGDSAMYLCASSLEYRGENGYTFGSGTRLTVV.

The rearrangement links TRBV2 to TRBJ2-6; D is uncertain. Germline V CDR1 and CDR2: SNHLY, FYNNEI. V was cut by 5 bases and J by 0 bases, with 2 bases left in between. This CDR3 has 13 amino acids. The DNA of the CDR3 is TGTGCCAGCAGTCCCTCTGGGGCCAACGTCCTGACTTTC. Protein sequence: CASSPSGANVLTF.

The rearrangement links TRBV27 to TRBJ2-1; 9 bases align to TRBD1. Looked up from germline, CDR1 is MNHEY and CDR2 is SMNVEV (reference sequence). J lost 10 bases, V lost 6 bases, and 13 bases had no gene match. The CDR3 consists of 15 residues. CDR3 region: CASRGTGKESGEQFF. CDR3 DNA: TGTGCCAGCAGGGGGACAGGGAAGGAGTCTGGGGAGCAGTTCTTC.

V is TRBV27 and J is TRBJ2-5, with 7 nucleotides matching TRBD2. The CDR3 runs 14 residues. The germline gives CDR1 MNHEY, CDR2 SMNVEV (reference sequence). With V trimmed by 5 bases and J by 2 bases, 5 bases remained unmatched. The CDR3 sequence: CASSGPGLQETQYF. CDR3 coding DNA: TGTGCCAGCAGTGGGCCGGGACTACAAGAGACCCAGTACTTC.

This clone was observed a single time. This chain links TRBV6-5 with TRBJ2-3; maybe TRBD2 (6 bases). CDR3 length: 15 amino acids. Germline V lookup: CDR1 MNHEY, CDR2 SVGAGI. The V gene lost 3 bases and the J gene lost 0 bases, with 10 bases spanning the gap. The CDR3 DNA reads as TGTGCCAGCAGTTATCTCGGGACTAGCACAGATACGCAGTATTTT. As protein: CASSYLGTSTDTQYF.

The chain uses TRBV6-1 and TRBJ1-5; no definite D call. Trimming shortened V by 0 bases and J by 7 bases, and 1 base separated the two germline ends. CDR1 MNHNS and CDR2 SASEGT come from the germline V gene. The CDR3 sequence is 11 residues long. The CDR3 spells CASSEAQPQHF. The CDR3 nucleotides read TGTGCCAGCAGTGAAGCACAGCCCCAGCATTTT.

The V gene is TRBV15, the J gene TRBJ2-1; TRBD2 aligns across 8 bases. The germline V gene has CDR1 LNHNV and CDR2 YYDKDF (reference sequence). The CDR3 consists of 16 residues. Trimming took 3 bases from V and 4 from J; bases not matched to a gene: 8. CDR3 sequence (DNA): TGTGCCACCAGCAGGGTAGCGGGGTCCCATTACAATGAGCAGTTCTTC. Translated, it gives CATSRVAGSHYNEQFF. The full variable domain, completed using reference TRBV15 and TRBJ2-1, is DAMVIQNPRYQVTQFGKPVTLSCSQTLNHNVMYWYQQKSSQAPKLLFHYYDKDFNNEADTPDNFQSRRPNTSFCFLDIRSPGLGDTAMYLCATSRVAGSHYNEQFFGPGTRLTVL.

The chain joins TRBV25-1 to TRBJ2-5; 9 nucleotides agree with TRBD2. Germline V CDR1 and CDR2: MGHDK, SYGVNS. The CDR3 length is 15 residues. Trimming cost V 8 bases and J 2 bases; bases outside gene matches: 9. The DNA for the CDR3 is TGTGCCAGCGCCTCGGCGGGGGGGAGTCAAGAGACCCAGTACTTC. Its translation: CASASAGGSQETQYF.

The V call is TRBV4-1, the J call TRBJ2-5, with D unresolved. The CDR3 covers 14 residues. V was cut by 4 bases and J by 4 bases, with 13 bases left in between. CDR1 is MGHRA, CDR2 YSYEKL, per germline. CDR3 loop: CASSRSGQGETQYF. The DNA of the CDR3 is TGCGCCAGCAGCCGATCAGGCCAAGGAGAGACCCAGTACTTC.

This chain joins TRBV29-1 and TRBJ1-1, with TRBD1 identical over 7 bases. Germline lookup yields CDR1 SQVTM and CDR2 ANQGSEA. The trim removed 5 bases at V and 4 bases at J, leaving 7 bases unmatched. The CDR3 is 13 amino acids. The CDR3 DNA follows: TGCAGCGTTTCTACAGGGGAGTTCACTGAAGCTTTCTTT. It is translated as CSVSTGEFTEAFF.

V usage is TRBV29-1 and J usage is TRBJ2-5, with D perhaps matching TRBD2 (5 bases). The germline V gene encodes CDR1 SQVTM and CDR2 ANQGSEA. V lost 4 bases, J lost 1 base, and 10 bases lay in between. The CDR3 contains 13 residues. CDR3 in amino acids: CSVGGLPQETQYF. CDR3 nucleotides: TGCAGCGTTGGAGGACTGCCCCAAGAGACCCAGTACTTC.